This T cell receptor (beta chain) was recovered during a study of blood T cells in healthy people across ages. V lost 4 bases and J lost 8, with 11 bases in between. From germline, CDR1 is MNHNY and CDR2 SVGAGI (reference sequence). The CDR3 covers 12 residues. Study results and caveats: Among long-lived donors, naive CD4+ cells were more numerous and diversity higher than in aged donors.

Next came a second PCR, run for about 7 to 11 cycles, which used a sample-barcoded 5' primer along with a J-beta primer mix. MiXCR was run by TCRdb on the 5' RACE reads, yielding one entry per CDR3 protein. This table holds 1.5 million to 2 million distinct CDR3 sequences, 40% to 55% found once. As regards this clonotype: Its specificity is not known.

Total RNA was isolated from each sample in quantities of at least 6 micrograms. The gene calls are TRBV6-6 and TRBJ1-2, with a weak D call TRBD1 (6 bases). The origin of this receptor is a woman aged 40 to 50 in good health. The sample taken for sequencing was blood. The CDR3 here is CASSWTEGGYTF. The CDR3 DNA sequence: TGTGCCAGCAGTTGGACAGAGGGAGGCTACACCTTC.